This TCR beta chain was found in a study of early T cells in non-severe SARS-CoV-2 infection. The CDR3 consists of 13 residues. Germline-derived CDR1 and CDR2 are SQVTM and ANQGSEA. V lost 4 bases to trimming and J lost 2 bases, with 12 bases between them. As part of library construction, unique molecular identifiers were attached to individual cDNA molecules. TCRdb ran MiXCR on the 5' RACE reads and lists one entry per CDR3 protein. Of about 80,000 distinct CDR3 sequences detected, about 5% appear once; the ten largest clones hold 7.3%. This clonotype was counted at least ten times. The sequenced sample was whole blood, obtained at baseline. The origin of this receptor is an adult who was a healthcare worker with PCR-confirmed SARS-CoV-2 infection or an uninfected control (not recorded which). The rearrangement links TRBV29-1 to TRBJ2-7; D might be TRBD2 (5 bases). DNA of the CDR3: TGCAGCGTTGCGAGCGGTTTAGCCTACGAGCAGTACTTC. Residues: CSVASGLAYEQYF.